Shown below are 25 T cell receptor beta chains from a single sample sequenced in a study of immune cell composition in non-small cell lung cancer. Normal lung was sampled as far from the tumour as possible, at least 3 cm. Only in-frame clones appear in the TCRdb table, and some are missing; sequencing was by immunoSEQ multiplex PCR. The sample holds roughly 6,300 clones; approximately 71% are singletons and the top ten take about 6.1%. Sequenced sample: non-adjacent lung tissue. These TCRs come from a human donor with non-small cell lung cancer.

J is TRBJ2-7 and V is TRBV7-3; 10 bases align to TRBD1. The CDR3 has 15 amino acids. CDR1 and CDR2 from the germline V gene are SGHTA and FQGTGA. J gave up 3 bases and V 5 bases, and 7 bases lay outside the gene matches. This CDR3 is CASSQGTGAGYEQYF. In nucleotides, the CDR3 is TGTGCCAGCAGCCAAGGGACAGGGGCCGGCTACGAGCAGTACTTC.

This chain links TRBV4-3 with TRBJ1-4, with TRBD1 matching 9 bases. Losses at the gene ends were 4 bases for V and 8 bases for J; bases not matched to a gene: 8. This CDR3 spans 15 amino acids. Germline CDR1 reads LGHNA; CDR2 reads YSLEER. The CDR3 here is CASSRGTGGVEKLFF. The CDR3 DNA reads as TGCGCCAGCAGCCGTGGCACAGGGGGCGTCGAAAAACTGTTTTTT.

This rearrangement joins TRBV7-9 to TRBJ1-2; a weak D match, TRBD1 (6 bases). This CDR3 is 14 amino acids long. Trimming took off 3 bases at V and 2 bases at J, with 10 bases between the two ends. Germline CDR1 reads SEHNR; CDR2 reads FQNEAQ (reference sequence). CDR3 sequence: CASSFTGPNYGYTF. The CDR3 DNA reads TGTGCCAGCAGCTTTACAGGGCCCAACTATGGCTACACCTTC.

This rearrangement joins TRBV28 to TRBJ1-6; 9 nucleotides match TRBD1. Germline CDR1 MDHEN, CDR2 SYDVKM. The J segment lost 10 bases and the V segment lost 10 bases, leaving 8 bases of the junction unmatched. CDR3 length: 13 residues. Here the CDR3 reads CATRDRVGSPLHF. CDR3 coding DNA: TGTGCCACCCGGGACAGGGTAGGGTCACCCCTCCACTTT.

This chain uses TRBV9 with TRBJ2-3, with a possible D match to TRBD2 (6 bases). Germline V gene lookup returns CDR1 SGDLS and CDR2 YYNGEE. Trimming stripped 0 bases from V and 5 bases from J, with 13 bases between. This CDR3 region has 15 residues. The CDR3 here is CASSVDGGTGDTQYF. In nucleotides, the CDR3 is TGTGCCAGCAGCGTAGATGGAGGGACGGGAGATACGCAGTATTTT.

This chain connects TRBV27 to TRBJ1-4; 7 bases fit TRBD1. The CDR3 sequence is 15 residues long. The germline V gene has CDR1 MNHEY and CDR2 SMNVEV (reference sequence). V gave up 6 bases and J gave up 5 bases; unmatched junction bases: 9. Here the CDR3 reads CASRSTGAQNEKLFF. DNA of the CDR3: TGTGCCAGCAGAAGCACAGGGGCACAAAATGAAAAACTGTTTTTT.

The chain carries TRBV7-2 and TRBJ1-2, with 11 bases identical to TRBD1. V lost 6 bases and J lost 4; bases outside the gene matches: 7. The CDR3 consists of 15 residues. Germline lookup yields CDR1 SGHTA and CDR2 FQGNSA. CDR3 loop: CASSFGTGGFYGYTF. CDR3 bases: TGTGCCAGCAGTTTCGGGACAGGGGGGTTCTATGGCTACACCTTC.

The CDR3, as DNA: TGTGCCAGCAGTGACACCTCTGACAGCTCCTACGAGCAGTACTTC. Protein product: CASSDTSDSSYEQYF. V is TRBV2 and J is TRBJ2-7; TRBD1 is a possible D gene (5 bases). This CDR3 region has 15 residues. V lost 3 bases, J lost 0 bases, and 12 bases lay in between. The V gene's germline CDR1 is SNHLY and CDR2 FYNNEI.

This clone was observed once. The chain uses TRBV18 and TRBJ1-2; 7 nucleotides line up with TRBD1. The CDR3 has 15 amino acids. Trimming at V came to 2 bases and at J to 6 bases, leaving 9 bases not matched to a gene. Germline values: CDR1 KGHSH, CDR2 LQKENI. CDR3 nucleotides: TGTGCCAGCTCACCAGATAGTCTGAGGGGGCATGGCTACACCTTC. Protein sequence: CASSPDSLRGHGYTF.

This chain joins TRBV7-8 and TRBJ1-1; D gene ambiguous. Germline-derived CDR1 and CDR2 are SGHVS and FQNEAQ. The CDR3 is 13 amino acids. Trimming removed 4 bases from V and 5 bases from J, with 11 bases in between. DNA of the CDR3: TGTGCCAGCAGCTCAAATACGGGGACTGAAGCTTTCTTT. The encoded protein is CASSSNTGTEAFF.

The chain's CDR3 is CASSLAPTENTEAFF. In nucleotides, the CDR3 is TGTGCCAGCAGCTTGGCACCTACAGAGAACACTGAAGCTTTCTTT. The V and J genes are TRBV5-6 and TRBJ1-1; D uncertain. The V and J ends lost 0 bases and 1 base respectively, with 10 bases between them. The CDR3 extends over 15 amino acids. CDR1 SGHDT and CDR2 YYEEEE come from the germline V gene.

This chain joins TRBV5-5 and TRBJ2-1; D is uncertain. The V and J ends lost 0 bases and 8 bases respectively, with 6 bases between them. Germline V gene lookup returns CDR1 SGHKS and CDR2 YYEKEE (reference sequence). This CDR3 has 12 amino acids. CDR3 amino acids: CASSLEFDEQFF. The CDR3 DNA sequence: TGTGCCAGCAGCTTGGAATTCGATGAGCAGTTCTTC.

V is TRBV18 and J is TRBJ2-3; D is uncertain. The CDR3 is 11 amino acids. The V end lost 2 bases, the J end lost 11 bases, and 8 bases lay between the germline ends. Looked up from germline, CDR1 is KGHSH and CDR2 is LQKENI. The CDR3 here is CASSPGTWQYF. DNA of the CDR3: TGTGCCAGCTCACCAGGTACTTGGCAGTATTTT. Looking up the rest from reference TRBV18 and TRBJ2-3 gives the full variable domain: NAGVMQNPRHLVRRRGQEARLRCSPMKGHSHVYWYRQLPEEGLKFMVYLQKENIIDESGMPKERFSAEFPKEGPSILRIQQVVRGDSAAYFCASSPGTWQYFGPGTRLTVL.

This clone was found a few times. The chain joins TRBV5-8 to TRBJ2-7; maybe TRBD1 (8 bases). The CDR3 runs to 17 residues. Germline values: CDR1 SGHTS, CDR2 YDEGEE. V was pared by 7 bases and J by 6 bases, with 29 bases between. The CDR3 DNA follows: TGTGCCAGCGCGGGGGTTTGGGGAACGGACAGGGTTGTCGAGCAGTACTTC. It encodes CASAGVWGTDRVVEQYF. The full variable domain, completed using reference TRBV5-8 and TRBJ2-7, is EAGVTQSPTHLIKTRGQQATLRCSPISGHTSVYWYQQALGLGLQFLLWYDEGEERNRGNFPPRFSGRQFPNYSSELNVNALELEDSALYLCASAGVWGTDRVVEQYFGPGTRLTVT.

The chain links TRBV27 to TRBJ2-2, with D possibly matching TRBD2 (5 bases). Trimming removed 5 bases from V and 8 bases from J, with 12 bases in between. CDR3 length: 13 amino acids. Germline CDR1 is MNHEY and CDR2 is SMNVEV (reference sequence). CDR3 bases: TGTGCCAGCAGTCTCGGAGGCTTAGGGGAGCTGTTTTTT. Protein sequence: CASSLGGLGELFF.

The V call is TRBV4-3, the J call TRBJ1-1, with D possibly TRBD1 on 5 matching bases. V lost 2 bases, J lost 0 bases, and 10 bases lay in between. The CDR3 runs to 15 residues. Germline CDR1 and CDR2: LGHNA and YSLEER. In DNA, the CDR3 is TGCGCCAGCAGCCAATCCGGGGGTTTGAACACTGAAGCTTTCTTT. This translates into CASSQSGGLNTEAFF.

The rearrangement uses TRBV5-4 and TRBJ2-1; 9 bases match TRBD2. The CDR3 is made up of 13 amino acids. Germline loops: CDR1 SGHNT, CDR2 YYREEE (reference sequence). The CDR3 coding sequence is TGTGTTAGCGGGGGTGTCTCCTACAATGAGCAGTTCTTC. It translates to CVSGGVSYNEQFF.

The chain employs TRBV7-9 and TRBJ1-3, with D possibly TRBD1 on 5 matching bases. The V and J ends lost 5 bases and 0 bases respectively, with 20 bases between them. The germline V gene has CDR1 SEHNR and CDR2 FQNEAQ (reference sequence). There are 18 residues in the CDR3. The CDR3 DNA reads TGTGCCAGCAGCGCGGTGGAGGGGCGGGGTAACTCTGGAAACACCATATATTTT. Its protein product is CASSAVEGRGNSGNTIYF.

The chain has TRBV7-9 and TRBJ1-1; weak D call: TRBD1 (5 bases). The CDR3 has 14 amino acids. The ends were cut back, 4 bases at V and 4 bases at J, with 13 bases in the middle. Germline CDR1 is SEHNR and CDR2 is FQNEAQ (reference sequence). The CDR3 nucleotides read TGTGCCAGCAGCTCGGGACTTTGGGGCACTGAAGCTTTCTTT. Translating gives CASSSGLWGTEAFF. The full variable domain, in which reference TRBV7-9 and TRBJ1-1 provide the parts outside the CDR3, is DTGVSQNPRHKITKRGQNVTFRCDPISEHNRLYWYRQTLGQGPEFLTYFQNEAQLEKSRLLSDRFSAERPKGSFSTLEIQRTEQGDSAMYLCASSSGLWGTEAFFGQGTRLTVV.

A single count supports this clone. This chain connects TRBV4-1 to TRBJ1-6, with 9 bases identical to TRBD1. V lost 1 base to trimming and J lost 7 bases; unmatched junction nucleotides: 2. The germline CDR1 and CDR2 sequences are MGHRA and YSYEKL. The CDR3 covers 15 residues. CDR3 protein: CASSQAGQGNSPLHF. Here the CDR3 DNA reads TGCGCCAGCAGCCAAGCGGGACAGGGAAATTCACCCCTCCACTTT.

The V gene is TRBV2, the J gene TRBJ2-7; D is unclear. Trimming left V 7 bases short and J 4 bases short, with 11 bases between. The CDR3 is 12 amino acids. Germline CDR1 SNHLY, CDR2 FYNNEI. The CDR3 nucleotides read TGTGCCAGCACATTGGAGACTTACGAGCAGTACTTC. This codes for CASTLETYEQYF.

This chain connects TRBV18 to TRBJ1-1, with D perhaps TRBD1 (5 bases). The CDR3 is 16 residues long. V lost 0 bases, J lost 1 base, and 12 bases lay in between. The germline V gene encodes CDR1 KGHSH and CDR2 LQKENI. CDR3 sequence (DNA): TGTGCCAGCTCACCACCCGGCAGGGATGAGAACACTGAAGCTTTCTTT. Its translation is CASSPPGRDENTEAFF.

The chain links TRBV11-3 to TRBJ2-1, with D tentatively TRBD1 (6 bases). Between the trimmed V and J ends, which lost 5 bases and 4 bases, there was a span of 18 bases. The germline CDR1 and CDR2 sequences are SGHNT and YENEEA. The CDR3 is 16 amino acids. The CDR3 loop is CASSTITGNFYNEQFF. The CDR3, as DNA: TGTGCCAGCAGCACGATAACAGGGAATTTTTACAATGAGCAGTTCTTC.

The chain combines TRBV18 with TRBJ2-5; 9 bases agree with TRBD2. CDR3 size: 15 residues. After removal of 4 bases from V and 3 bases from J, the junction contained 6 bases not matched to a gene. The germline V gene encodes CDR1 KGHSH and CDR2 LQKENI. The CDR3 bases are TGTGCCAGCTCACACTATAGCGGGGGCAAAGAGACCCAGTACTTC. Translated: CASSHYSGGKETQYF. The full variable domain, completed using reference TRBV18 and TRBJ2-5, is NAGVMQNPRHLVRRRGQEARLRCSPMKGHSHVYWYRQLPEEGLKFMVYLQKENIIDESGMPKERFSAEFPKEGPSILRIQQVVRGDSAAYFCASSHYSGGKETQYFGPGTRLLVL.

The rearrangement links TRBV6-5 to TRBJ1-6; D gene unclear. Germline CDR1 and CDR2: MNHEY and SVGAGI. The length of the CDR3 is 14 residues. The V gene lost 5 bases and the J gene lost 4 bases, with 9 bases spanning the gap. CDR3 in amino acids: CASSISGYNSPLHF. The DNA of the CDR3 is TGTGCCAGCAGTATCTCGGGTTATAATTCACCCCTCCACTTT.